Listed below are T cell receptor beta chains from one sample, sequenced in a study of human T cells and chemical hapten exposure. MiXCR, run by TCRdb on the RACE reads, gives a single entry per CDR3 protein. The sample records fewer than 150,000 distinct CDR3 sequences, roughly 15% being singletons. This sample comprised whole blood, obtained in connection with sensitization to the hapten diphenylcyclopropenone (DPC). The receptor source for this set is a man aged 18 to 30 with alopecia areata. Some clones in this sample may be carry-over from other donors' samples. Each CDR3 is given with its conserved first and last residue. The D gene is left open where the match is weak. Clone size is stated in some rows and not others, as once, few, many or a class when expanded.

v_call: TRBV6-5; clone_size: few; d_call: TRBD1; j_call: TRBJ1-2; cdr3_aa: CASSYTSRQGLDYGYTF; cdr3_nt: TGTGCCAGCAGTTACACGTCCCGACAGGGCTTGGACTATGGCTACACCTTC
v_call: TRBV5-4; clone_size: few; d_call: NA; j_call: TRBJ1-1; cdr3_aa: CASSKAPGAGTEAFF; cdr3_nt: TGTGCCAGCAGCAAAGCTCCGGGGGCCGGCACTGAAGCTTTCTTT
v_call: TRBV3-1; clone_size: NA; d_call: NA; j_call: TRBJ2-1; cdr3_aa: CASSPWGGPSDEQFF; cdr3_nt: TGTGCCAGCAGCCCCTGGGGGGGCCCTTCGGATGAGCAGTTCTTC
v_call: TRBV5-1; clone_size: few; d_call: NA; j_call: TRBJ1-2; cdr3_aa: CASSGEGFLYGYTF; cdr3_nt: TGCGCCAGCAGCGGAGAGGGGTTCCTCTATGGCTACACCTTC
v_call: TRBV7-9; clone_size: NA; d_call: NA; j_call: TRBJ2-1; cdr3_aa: CASSSLGVEQFF; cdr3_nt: TGTGCCAGCAGCTCCCTAGGGGTTGAGCAGTTCTTC
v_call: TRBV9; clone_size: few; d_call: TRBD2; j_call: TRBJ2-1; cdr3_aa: CASSVLAGANNEQFF; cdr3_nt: TGTGCCAGCAGCGTTTTAGCGGGGGCCAACAATGAGCAGTTCTTC
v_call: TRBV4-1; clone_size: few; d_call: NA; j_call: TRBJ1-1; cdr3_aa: CASSQLLGKREAFF; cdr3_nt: TGCGCCAGCAGCCAACTCTTGGGTAAGCGTGAAGCTTTCTTT
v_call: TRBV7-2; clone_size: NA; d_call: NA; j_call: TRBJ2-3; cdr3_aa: CASSLGGASTDTQYF; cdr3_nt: TGTGCCAGCAGCTTAGGGGGGGCGAGCACAGATACGCAGTATTTT
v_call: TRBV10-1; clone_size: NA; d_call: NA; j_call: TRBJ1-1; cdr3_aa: CASSVGPGSTEAFF; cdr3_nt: TGCGCCAGCAGTGTAGGTCCGGGTAGCACTGAAGCTTTCTTT
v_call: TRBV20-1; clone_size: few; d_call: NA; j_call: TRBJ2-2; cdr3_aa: CSAKRGATNTGELFF; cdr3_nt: TGCAGTGCTAAACGGGGGGCAACGAACACCGGGGAGCTGTTTTTT